These 6 T cell receptor beta chains share one sample of origin, sequenced in a study of identical twins. TCRdb redid the calling of the 5' RACE reads with MiXCR, one entry per CDR3 protein. The sample yields some 1,600,000 distinct CDR3 sequences, less than 35% seen once. Sequences were obtained from cord blood. These TCRs come from a newborn girl in good health.

J is TRBJ2-5 and V is TRBV20-1; D gene unclear. V lost 6 bases and J lost 4, with 9 bases in between. The CDR3 covers 11 residues. Germline V gene lookup returns CDR1 DFQATT and CDR2 SNEGSKA (reference sequence). CDR3: CSAVRAETQYF. CDR3 nucleotides: TGCAGTGCCGTCCGGGCAGAGACCCAGTACTTC.

This clonotype was seen once. This chain links TRBV27 with TRBJ2-7; no clear D gene. Judging by the DNA end, TRBJ2-5 fits better; the J call may be wrong. The CDR3 is made up of 11 amino acids. Germline V lookup: CDR1 MNHEY, CDR2 SMNVEV (reference sequence). CDR3 region: CATYSRETQYF. The DNA of the CDR3 is TGTGCCACCTACAGCCGAGAGACCCAGTACTTC.

V gene TRBV6-5 combines with J gene TRBJ2-7; tentative D call: TRBD1 (5 bases). The CDR3 is 13 amino acids. Trimming removed 4 bases from V and 7 bases from J, with 14 bases in between. The germline V gene has CDR1 MNHEY and CDR2 SVGAGI. CDR3 protein: CASSSGLHNEQYF. In DNA, the CDR3 is TGTGCCAGCAGTTCAGGGCTCCACAATGAGCAGTACTTC.

This clonotype was observed a handful of times. The V and J genes are TRBV24-1 and TRBJ2-7, with D possibly being TRBD2 (5 bases). Trimming stripped 4 bases from V and 6 bases from J, with 9 bases between. The length of the CDR3 is 12 residues. Germline CDR1 is KGHDR and CDR2 is SFDVKD. This CDR3 is CATSDLAGEQYF. CDR3 coding DNA: TGTGCCACCAGTGACCTTGCGGGCGAGCAGTACTTC.

The chain employs TRBV4-1 and TRBJ1-5, with a possible D match to TRBD1 (6 bases). Deletions cut 2 bases from V and 4 bases from J, with 12 bases between. The CDR3 extends over 15 amino acids. Germline V gene lookup returns CDR1 MGHRA and CDR2 YSYEKL. For the CDR3, the DNA is TGCGCCAGCAGCCAACCGGGACAACTAAATCAGCCCCAGCATTTT. Amino acid sequence: CASSQPGQLNQPQHF.

This clonotype was counted once. The V call is TRBV4-2, the J call TRBJ1-6; D gene unclear. Looked up from germline, CDR1 is LGHNA and CDR2 is YNFKEQ. The CDR3 extends over 17 amino acids. Trimming stripped 1 base from V and 1 base from J, with 11 bases between. The CDR3 DNA reads as TGTGCCAGCAGCCAAGCTAGCGGGTCTTCCTATAATTCACCCCTCCACTTT. Residues: CASSQASGSSYNSPLHF.